A single T cell receptor (beta chain) is shown here with its context. No antigen is known for it. It is likely a read error, because the conserved phenylalanine at the end of the CDR3 is missing. Receptor amplification or capture employed PCR. Sequencing used an Illumina HiSeq 2500. To reduce PCR and sequencing biases, unique molecular identifiers were built into the TCR beta cDNA libraries. Around 500,000 cDNA molecules were obtained for every 1 to 10 million input T cells, so each molecule roughly corresponded to one T cell. The patient libraries were prepared and sequenced using the same protocol as the earlier healthy control dataset. Samples belonging to the same batch were prepared together, multiplexed and sequenced on a shared HiSeq lane. Regarding the original processing steps: Raw barcoded reads were processed with MIGEC, and single-read molecular identifier groups were discarded before consensus assembly and CDR3 extraction. VDJtools was used for post-analysis of the clonotype tables, and diversity was normalized by down-sampling every dataset to the size of the smallest sample. In repertoire overlap clustering, CDR3 amino acid sequences, but not nucleotide sequences, were matched to correct batch-related cross-sample contamination. Clones were called with MiXCR by TCRdb after fastp trimmed the public reads at Q25, and only in-frame beta chains were retained. Under each unique CDR3 protein, matching rows form one entry showing the most common genes and DNA. The V and J calls were determined by TCRdb, not by the authors. Across this sample there are roughly 540,000 distinct CDR3 sequences, with 34% seen only once. Approximately 5.4% of the sample comes from the top ten.

TCR beta repertoires were profiled from peripheral blood of over 10 young patients with multiple sclerosis to demonstrate the VDJtools post-analysis software. The patients with multiple sclerosis were children and adolescents between about 6 and 15 years of age. This record comes from a study of post-analysis software for immune sequencing data (dated by TCRdb to between 2014 and 2017). General notes on the study: Disease courses on record covered relapsing-remitting, secondary progressive and progressive-relapsing multiple sclerosis, though some patients had no subtype annotation. The patient repertoires were compared against around eleven previously published healthy control repertoires obtained from donors aged about 6 to 25 years. A subset of samples was prepared in parallel using single-end sample barcoding, then pooled and co-amplified after Illumina adapter ligation.

On the study overall, not on this receptor specifically: Strong co-clustering of samples prepared in the same batch was shown by direct clustering with F measure, prompting a batch-effect correction. Compared with controls, multiple sclerosis patients had significantly lower normalized Chao1 diversity, a finding suggesting substantial peripheral T-cell clonal expansion. Significantly higher frequencies in patients than in controls were found for five or six TRBV segments, including TRBV5-6, TRBV5-1 and TRBV20-1. The control group was slightly older than the multiple sclerosis patient group.

The length of the CDR3 is 16 amino acids, counting both ends. Only the CDR3 DNA is retained, 48 bases long and in frame from the first base. Trimming removed 5 bases from V and 10 bases from J; the gene matches leave 12 bases unexplained. Sequences SEHNR (CDR1) and FQNEAQ (CDR2) are obtained from the germline V gene (reference sequence). This clonotype originated in a girl aged 2 to 17 with multiple sclerosis. Rearrangement joined TRBV7-9 to TRBJ2-1; 12 bases in the middle match TRBD2. The sequencing input was blood. DNA sequence: TGTGCCAGCAGCCCAACTAGCGGGGGGACTCAGAGGGAGCAGTTCTGC. Its protein is CASSPTSGGTQREQFC.